Listed here are 21 T cell receptor beta chains from one sample, sequenced in a study of beta chain features in type 1 diabetes. Study observations and caveats: Shorter TCRB CDR3s, moderately but significantly so, were found in Type 1 diabetes patients in all four CD4+ subsets.

Since all of the isolated RNA was reverse transcribed, expressed TCRB transcripts were what got sequenced. The table came from immunoSEQ multiplex PCR; TCRdb's copy has only in-frame clones and leaves some out. The sample has 200,000 to 300,000 clones, roughly 21% seen once. The antigens for these receptors are not known. The sequencing sample was made of naive CD4+ T cells from blood. These receptors came from a middle-aged woman with type 1 diabetes.

This clone has more than one count but fewer than ten. The V call is TRBV30, the J call TRBJ1-1; D unclear. Germline CDR1 reads GTSNPN; CDR2 reads SVGIG (reference sequence). CDR3 length: 11 amino acids. With 2 bases removed from V and 4 bases from J, the gap between germline ends came to 5 bases. CDR3 coding DNA: TGTGCCTGGAGTTCGGGCACTGAAGCTTTCTTT. It is translated as CAWSSGTEAFF.

This clone has more than one count but fewer than ten. The CDR3 loop reads CASSPGTGGRDTQYF. As DNA, the CDR3 is TGTGCCAGCTCCCCCGGGACAGGGGGCAGGGATACGCAGTATTTT. The V and J genes are TRBV18 and TRBJ2-3; TRBD1 matches 12 bases. This CDR3 has 15 amino acids. V shed 6 bases and J 6 bases; nucleotides not matched to a gene: 7. CDR1 KGHSH and CDR2 LQKENI come from the germline V gene.

This chain's CDR3 is CASRGVAGFYNEQFF. Here the CDR3 DNA reads TGTGCCAGCCGCGGGGTAGCGGGATTCTACAATGAGCAGTTCTTC. This sequence joins TRBV18 and TRBJ2-1, with 8 bases matching TRBD2. Trimming cost V 8 bases and J 3 bases; bases outside gene matches: 9. The germline CDR1 and CDR2 sequences are KGHSH and LQKENI. The CDR3 loop spans 15 amino acids.

The chain carries TRBV14 and TRBJ1-1, with 7 bases fitting TRBD1. The V segment lost 2 bases and the J segment 5 bases; nucleotides outside the gene matches: 5. Germline-derived CDR1 and CDR2 are SGHDN and FVKESK. The CDR3 extends over 14 amino acids. CDR3 sequence (DNA): TGTGCCAGCAGCCAACGACAGGGTAATACTGAAGCTTTCTTT. This sequence encodes CASSQRQGNTEAFF.

The chain recombines TRBV7-9 with TRBJ1-4, with D unclear. CDR3 size: 15 residues. Germline V gene lookup returns CDR1 SEHNR and CDR2 FQNEAQ (reference sequence). V was pared by 7 bases and J by 4 bases, with 16 bases between. The CDR3 bases are TGTGCCAGCAATCCGCGGGGAGGTAATAATGAAAAACTGTTTTTT. This sequence encodes CASNPRGGNNEKLFF.

The chain is built from TRBV18 and TRBJ2-4; 8 positions match TRBD1. J was trimmed by 9 bases and V by 2 bases; bases with no gene match: 6. The germline V gene encodes CDR1 KGHSH and CDR2 LQKENI. CDR3 length: 14 residues. The chain's CDR3 is CASSPGTGPGIQYF. The DNA for the CDR3 is TGTGCCAGCTCACCAGGGACAGGCCCAGGCATTCAGTACTTC.

The chain uses TRBV5-1 and TRBJ1-2, with D possibly matching TRBD1 (5 bases). Germline assignment: CDR1 SGHRS and CDR2 YFSETQ. The CDR3 loop spans 13 amino acids. Trimming left V 4 bases short and J 2 bases short, with 9 bases between. The CDR3 region has the DNA TGCGCCAGCAGCGAGGACACCAACTATGGCTACACCTTC. Translation: CASSEDTNYGYTF.

V is TRBV7-8 and J is TRBJ2-3; maybe TRBD2 (6 bases). The CDR3 consists of 16 residues. Germline-derived CDR1 and CDR2 are SGHVS and FQNEAQ. Trimming removed 0 bases at V and 2 bases at J, with 12 bases between. The CDR3 sequence is CASSLAVAAYTDTQYF. The CDR3 nucleotides are TGTGCCAGCAGCTTAGCGGTAGCGGCTTACACAGATACGCAGTATTTT.

The gene calls are TRBV4-3 and TRBJ2-7; D is perhaps TRBD1 (6 bases). Germline values: CDR1 LGHNA, CDR2 YSLEER. This CDR3 spans 19 amino acids. V lost 5 bases and J lost 3, with 29 bases in between. CDR3 in amino acids: CASSANPGTSYSSYYEQYF. The CDR3 coding sequence is TGCGCCAGCAGCGCAAACCCCGGGACAAGCTATTCGAGCTACTACGAGCAGTACTTC.

This clone has more than one count but fewer than ten. This chain connects TRBV30 to TRBJ1-2; tentatively, D is TRBD1 (5 bases). The germline V gene has CDR1 GTSNPN and CDR2 SVGIG (reference sequence). Trimming left V 3 bases short and J 1 base short, with 12 bases between. The CDR3 extends over 14 amino acids. The CDR3 bases are TGTGCCTGGAGACCCTCAGGGATTAACTATGGCTACACCTTC. This gives the protein CAWRPSGINYGYTF.

This clone was counted only a few times. This chain joins TRBV10-3 and TRBJ2-1; D perhaps matches TRBD2 (7 bases). Germline CDR1 is ENHRY and CDR2 is SYGVKD. The CDR3 is 15 amino acids. The V gene lost 0 bases and the J gene lost 9 bases, with 15 bases spanning the gap. The CDR3 sequence: CAISESKGGKAEQFF. The CDR3 DNA reads TGTGCCATCAGTGAGTCAAAGGGGGGGAAGGCTGAGCAGTTCTTC.

This clone was observed a few times. The chain is built from TRBV6-5 and TRBJ2-3, with D possibly TRBD1 on 5 matching bases. Germline-derived CDR1 and CDR2 are MNHEY and SVGAGI. The CDR3 has 14 amino acids. Trimming stripped 5 bases from V and 0 bases from J, with 9 bases between. In DNA, the CDR3 is TGTGCCAGCAGTCGGGCAGGGAGCACAGATACGCAGTATTTT. This gives the protein CASSRAGSTDTQYF.

This clone appeared a few times. V and J are TRBV7-3 and TRBJ1-1; a possible D gene is TRBD1 (6 bases). Trimming stripped 2 bases from V and 5 bases from J, with 12 bases between. There are 14 residues in the CDR3. The V gene's germline CDR1 is SGHTA and CDR2 FQGTGA. CDR3 coding DNA: TGTGCCAGCAGCTTAGGTAACAGGGAAACTGAAGCTTTCTTT. It codes for CASSLGNRETEAFF. The complete variable domain, with remaining parts taken from reference TRBV7-3 and TRBJ1-1, reads GAGVSQTPSNKVTEKGKYVELRCDPISGHTALYWYRQSLGQGPEFLIYFQGTGAADDSGLPNDRFFAVRPEGSVSTLKIQRTERGDSAVYLCASSLGNRETEAFFGQGTRLTVV.

A few counts support this clone. The rearrangement links TRBV18 to TRBJ1-5; 9 bases map to TRBD1. CDR3 size: 18 residues. The ends lost 2 bases at V and 7 bases at J; junction bases unmatched: 15. The germline V gene encodes CDR1 KGHSH and CDR2 LQKENI. CDR3 region: CASSPFIASGQGGQPQHF. In DNA form, the CDR3 reads TGTGCCAGCTCACCATTTATAGCTTCGGGACAGGGAGGCCAGCCCCAGCATTTT.

This clone was seen a handful of times. This sequence joins TRBV7-2 and TRBJ2-5, with D tentatively TRBD2 (5 bases). The germline gives CDR1 SGHTA, CDR2 FQGNSA. V lost 2 bases and J lost 5, with 12 bases in between. The CDR3 has 14 residues. CDR3 sequence reads: CASSLKAGRETQYF. The CDR3 bases are TGTGCCAGCAGCTTAAAGGCGGGCCGGGAGACCCAGTACTTC.

The chain employs TRBV2 and TRBJ1-5, with 9 bases fitting TRBD1. Germline V gene data show CDR1 as SNHLY and CDR2 as FYNNEI. V dropped 6 bases and J dropped 7; count of bases not matched to a gene: 10. The length of the CDR3 is 15 residues. CDR3 in DNA: TGTGCCAGCAGGGCGGCCGGACAGGGGATCCAGCCCCAGCATTTT. Translating gives CASRAAGQGIQPQHF.

The chain recombines TRBV11-2 with TRBJ2-7; 8 bases align to TRBD1. The CDR3 runs 13 residues. Germline V gene data show CDR1 as SGHAT and CDR2 as FQNNGV. Germline trimming cut 5 bases from V and 5 bases from J; bases unmatched to any gene: 5. The CDR3 sequence: CASSRPTGDEQYF. In DNA form, the CDR3 reads TGTGCCAGCAGCAGGCCGACAGGGGACGAGCAGTACTTC.

The chain uses TRBV11-1 and TRBJ2-1; 8 bases fit TRBD2. Germline CDR1 is SGHAT and CDR2 is FQDESV (reference sequence). This CDR3 is built from 14 residues. The J segment lost 7 bases and the V segment lost 1 base, leaving 3 bases of the junction unmatched. The CDR3 coding sequence is TGTGCCAGCAGCTTAGGGGGCGGGAGGAATGAGCAGTTCTTC. Amino acids: CASSLGGGRNEQFF.

The V call is TRBV5-4, the J call TRBJ2-3; TRBD2 matches 12 bases. This CDR3 is 16 amino acids long. Germline CDR1 is SGHNT and CDR2 is YYREEE (reference sequence). V was clipped by 5 bases and J by 5 bases; unmatched bases: 9. CDR3 loop: CASSSRLAGVGDTQYF. The CDR3 nucleotides read TGTGCCAGCAGTTCCCGACTAGCGGGAGTTGGAGATACGCAGTATTTT. The full variable domain, its missing parts supplied by reference TRBV5-4 and TRBJ2-3, is ETGVTQSPTHLIKTRGQQVTLRCSSQSGHNTVSWYQQALGQGPQFIFQYYREEENGRGNFPPRFSGLQFPNYSSELNVNALELDDSALYLCASSSRLAGVGDTQYFGPGTRLTVL.

This clone was detected only a few times. The V call is TRBV7-2, the J call TRBJ2-5; tentative D call: TRBD2 (6 bases). Germline V gene data show CDR1 as SGHTA and CDR2 as FQGNSA. V gave up 6 bases and J gave up 4 bases, with 15 bases separating them. The CDR3 is 14 amino acids. The CDR3: CASSWTEGGETQYF. The CDR3 region has the DNA TGTGCCAGCAGTTGGACGGAGGGAGGAGAGACCCAGTACTTC. The variable domain in full, with the rest retrieved from reference TRBV7-2 and TRBJ2-5, is GAGVSQSPSNKVTEKGKDVELRCDPISGHTALYWYRQSLGQGLEFLIYFQGNSAPDKSGLPSDRFSAERTGGSVSTLTIQRTQQEDSAVYLCASSWTEGGETQYFGPGTRLLVL.

The chain is built from TRBV18 and TRBJ2-6; TRBD1 agrees at 7 bases. CDR1 and CDR2 (germline): KGHSH, LQKENI. This CDR3 has 16 amino acids. V was pared by 2 bases and J by 2 bases, with 3 bases of the junction left unmatched. CDR3 DNA: TGTGCCAGCTCACCATACGGGACAGCTGGGGCCAACGTCCTGACTTTC. It yields the protein CASSPYGTAGANVLTF.